Below, 21 T cell receptor beta chains from the same sample are listed, as sequenced in a study of T cells expressing NK-cell markers. Using the 5' RACE reads, TCRdb records one entry per CDR3 protein without DNA. The sample table includes approximately 380,000 distinct CDR3 sequences. Sequenced: blood T cells: a sorted CD56 or NKG2C T cell subset, CD4+ or CD8+ T cells, or bulk PBMC T cells (not recorded which). Receptors were obtained from a man aged 18-70 years in good health.

The chain carries TRBV11-2 and TRBJ2-6; absent DNA, TCRdb's TRBD1 call cannot be checked. The CDR3 sequence is 16 residues long. Germline values: CDR1 SGHAT, CDR2 FQNNGV. CDR3 sequence reads: CASSPRGTSGANVLTF.

The chain combines TRBV5-1 with TRBJ2-1; TCRdb designates TRBD1, a call that cannot be tested without DNA. Germline V CDR1 and CDR2: SGHRS, YFSETQ. CDR3 length: 14 amino acids. This chain's CDR3 is CASSLKQGLSEQFF.

This sequence joins TRBV11-2 and TRBJ2-7; checking the TCRdb D call of TRBD2 is not possible without DNA. Germline V gives CDR1 SGHAT, CDR2 FQNNGV. CDR3 length: 18 residues. The CDR3 is CASSLRGLAGAFDYEQYF.

The chain couples TRBV24-1 to TRBJ2-3. This CDR3 is 16 amino acids long. Per the germline V gene, CDR1 is KGHDR and CDR2 is SFDVKD. CDR3 in amino acids: CATSDLRYKGTDTQYF.

The chain has TRBV24-1 and TRBJ2-2; TCRdb designates TRBD1, a call that cannot be tested without DNA. This CDR3 has 17 amino acids. The germline V gene has CDR1 KGHDR and CDR2 SFDVKD. This chain's CDR3 is CATSDTKGRSNTGELFF.

The V and J genes are TRBV6-1 and TRBJ1-1; there is no DNA to check the TCRdb D call of TRBD1. CDR1 is MNHNS and CDR2 is SASEGT in the germline V gene. The length of the CDR3 is 15 residues. The CDR3 sequence: CASTLDRGPNTEAFF.

The V and J genes are TRBV2 and TRBJ1-2; TCRdb lists TRBD1, though no DNA is available to test this call. CDR1 SNHLY and CDR2 FYNNEI come from the germline V gene. CDR3 length: 13 residues. Here the CDR3 reads CASSTGGRFGYTF.

The chain joins TRBV9 to TRBJ2-5; TCRdb lists TRBD2, though no DNA is available to test this call. The V gene's germline CDR1 is SGDLS and CDR2 YYNGEE. The CDR3 has 17 amino acids. The CDR3 region is CASSVGYTTSGGETQYF.

The chain couples TRBV5-6 to TRBJ2-5. CDR3 size: 14 residues. CDR1 is SGHDT and CDR2 is YYEEEE in the germline V gene. The CDR3 sequence: CASSGLGSEETQYF.

The chain recombines TRBV12-5 with TRBJ1-5; the TCRdb call, TRBD1, lacks DNA for checking. In germline, CDR1 is LGHNT, CDR2 FRNRAP. CDR3 length equals 15 residues. The CDR3 protein is CASGQGGLSNQPQHF. Supplemented by reference TRBV12-5 and TRBJ1-5, the full variable domain reads DARVTQTPRHKVTEMGQEVTMRCQPILGHNTVFWYRQTMMQGLELLAYFRNRAPLDDSGMPKDRFSAEMPDATLATLKIQPSEPRDSAVYFCASGQGGLSNQPQHFGDGTRLSIL.

The V call is TRBV7-8, the J call TRBJ1-2. From germline, CDR1 is SGHVS and CDR2 FQNEAQ. The CDR3 spans 13 residues. This CDR3 is CASSLGPNYGYTF.

The chain carries TRBV27 and TRBJ2-3; without DNA, the TCRdb call of TRBD1 cannot be checked. Germline assignment: CDR1 MNHEY and CDR2 SMNVEV (reference sequence). The CDR3 contains 16 residues. CDR3: CASSPGTGGDTDTQYF.

The chain employs TRBV19 and TRBJ2-5; TCRdb reports TRBD2, a call that lacks DNA to check it against. There are 15 residues in the CDR3. The germline V gene has CDR1 LNHDA and CDR2 SQIVND (reference sequence). CDR3 sequence: CASSPPGRNQETQYF.

The rearrangement links TRBV5-8 to TRBJ1-2. Germline CDR1 SGHTS, CDR2 YDEGEE. CDR3 length: 12 amino acids. The CDR3 loop reads CASSPRTYNYTF. Full variable domain (remainder filled in from reference TRBV5-8 and TRBJ1-2): EAGVTQSPTHLIKTRGQQATLRCSPISGHTSVYWYQQALGLGLQFLLWYDEGEERNRGNFPPRFSGRQFPNYSSELNVNALELEDSALYLCASSPRTYNYTFGSGTRLTVV.

The rearrangement uses TRBV2 and TRBJ2-2. Germline V lookup: CDR1 SNHLY, CDR2 FYNNEI. The CDR3 loop spans 13 amino acids. The CDR3 region is CASSDRPTGELFF.

V usage is TRBV18 and J usage is TRBJ2-1; absent DNA, TCRdb's TRBD1 call cannot be checked. The CDR3 spans 16 residues. Germline V gives CDR1 KGHSH, CDR2 LQKENI. The CDR3 reads CASSPDRGRTNNEQFF.

V is TRBV3-1 and J is TRBJ2-4; the TRBD2 assignment by TCRdb is unverifiable without DNA. The CDR3 covers 15 residues. The germline V gene encodes CDR1 LGHDT and CDR2 YNNKEL (reference sequence). The CDR3 loop reads CASRAGGPGVNIQYF.

The chain has TRBV6-1 and TRBJ2-7; TCRdb gives TRBD1 as the D gene, but with no DNA this cannot be confirmed. Germline V gene data show CDR1 as MNHNS and CDR2 as SASEGT. The CDR3 totals 15 residues. The CDR3 sequence is CASTETTTGVYEQYF.

The chain links TRBV5-1 to TRBJ2-1; the TRBD2 assignment by TCRdb is unverifiable without DNA. The CDR3 has 16 residues. Germline V gene data show CDR1 as SGHRS and CDR2 as YFSETQ. The CDR3 spells CASSARGASSYNEQFF.

The chain recombines TRBV12-3 or TRBV12-4 with TRBJ2-5. This CDR3 is built from 17 residues. The CDR3 spells CASSLDLRNPEQETQYF.

The V and J genes are TRBV6-1 and TRBJ1-5. Germline V lookup: CDR1 MNHNS, CDR2 SASEGT. The CDR3 covers 14 residues. CDR3 residues: CASRGRSGNQPQHF.